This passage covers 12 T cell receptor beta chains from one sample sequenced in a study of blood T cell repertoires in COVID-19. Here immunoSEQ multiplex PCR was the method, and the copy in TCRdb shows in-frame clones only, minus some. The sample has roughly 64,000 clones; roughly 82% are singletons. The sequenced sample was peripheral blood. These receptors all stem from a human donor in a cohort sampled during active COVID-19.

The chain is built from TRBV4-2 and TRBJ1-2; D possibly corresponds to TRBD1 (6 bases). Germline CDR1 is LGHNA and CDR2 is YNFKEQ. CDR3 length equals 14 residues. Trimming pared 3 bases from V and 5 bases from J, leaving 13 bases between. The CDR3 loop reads CASSQGRGSYGYTF. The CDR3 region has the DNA TGTGCCAGCAGCCAGGGCAGGGGATCATATGGCTACACCTTC.

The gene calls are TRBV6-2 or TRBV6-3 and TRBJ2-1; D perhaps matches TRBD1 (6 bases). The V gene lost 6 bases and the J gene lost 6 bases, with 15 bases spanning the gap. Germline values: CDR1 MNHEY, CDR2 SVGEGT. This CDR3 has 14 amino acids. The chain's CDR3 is CASSTLGHLNEQFF. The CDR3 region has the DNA TGTGCCAGCAGCACACTGGGACACCTCAATGAGCAGTTCTTC.

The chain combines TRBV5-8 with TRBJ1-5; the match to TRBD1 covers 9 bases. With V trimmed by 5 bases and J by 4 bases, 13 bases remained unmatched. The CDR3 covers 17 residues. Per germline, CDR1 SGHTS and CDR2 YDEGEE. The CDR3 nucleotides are TGTGCCAGCAGGGACTGGGACAGGGTTGTACTAAATCAGCCCCAGCATTTT. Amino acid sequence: CASRDWDRVVLNQPQHF.

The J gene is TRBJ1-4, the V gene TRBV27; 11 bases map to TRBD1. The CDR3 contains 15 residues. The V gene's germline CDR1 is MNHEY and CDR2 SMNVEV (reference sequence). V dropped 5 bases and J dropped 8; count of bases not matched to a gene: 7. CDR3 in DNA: TGTGCCAGCAGTCCCGGACAGGGGGCAGGAGAAAAACTGTTTTTT. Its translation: CASSPGQGAGEKLFF.

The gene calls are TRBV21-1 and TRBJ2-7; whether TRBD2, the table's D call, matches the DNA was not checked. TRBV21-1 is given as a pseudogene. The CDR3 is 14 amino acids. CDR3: CASSKGAGYHEQYF. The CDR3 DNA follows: TGTGCCAGCAGCAAAGGGGCGGGGTACCACGAGCAGTACTTC.

The CDR3 nucleotides are TGTGCCAGCAGTTCCATACGAACAGGGGCCCCTAATGAAAAACTGTTTTTT. It specifies CASSSIRTGAPNEKLFF. This sequence joins TRBV28 and TRBJ1-4, with 7 bases matching TRBD1. There are 17 residues in the CDR3. Trimming took 4 bases from V and 3 from J; bases not matched to a gene: 11. Looked up from germline, CDR1 is MDHEN and CDR2 is SYDVKM.

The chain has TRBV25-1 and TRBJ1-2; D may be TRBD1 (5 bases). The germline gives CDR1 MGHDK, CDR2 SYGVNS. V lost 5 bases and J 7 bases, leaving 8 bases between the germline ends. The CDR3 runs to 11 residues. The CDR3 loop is CASSFRAGYTF. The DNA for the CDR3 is TGTGCCAGCAGTTTCAGGGCTGGCTACACCTTC.

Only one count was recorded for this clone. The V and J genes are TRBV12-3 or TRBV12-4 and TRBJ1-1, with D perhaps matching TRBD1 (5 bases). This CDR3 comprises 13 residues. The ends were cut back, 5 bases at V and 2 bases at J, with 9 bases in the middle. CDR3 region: CASSGAGNTEAFF. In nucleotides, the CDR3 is TGTGCCAGCAGTGGGGCGGGAAACACTGAAGCTTTCTTT.

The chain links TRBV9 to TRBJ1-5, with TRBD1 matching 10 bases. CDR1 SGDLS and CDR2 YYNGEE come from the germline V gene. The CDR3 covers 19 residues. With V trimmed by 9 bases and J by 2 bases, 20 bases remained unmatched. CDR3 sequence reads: CATVTIPRDRGMGNQPQHF. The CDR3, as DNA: TGTGCCACCGTAACGATCCCCCGGGACAGGGGAATGGGCAATCAGCCCCAGCATTTT.

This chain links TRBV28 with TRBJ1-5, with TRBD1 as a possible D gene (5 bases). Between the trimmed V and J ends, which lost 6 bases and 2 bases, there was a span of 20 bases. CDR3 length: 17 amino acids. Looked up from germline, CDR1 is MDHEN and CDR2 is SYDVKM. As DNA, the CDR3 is TGTGCCAGCAGATCCACAGGATTGGGGATGGGCAATCAGCCCCAGCATTTT. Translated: CASRSTGLGMGNQPQHF.

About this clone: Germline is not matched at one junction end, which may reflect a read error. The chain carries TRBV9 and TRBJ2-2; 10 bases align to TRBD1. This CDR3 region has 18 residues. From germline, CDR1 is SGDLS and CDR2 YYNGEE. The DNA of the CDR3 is TGTGCCAGCAGCGTAGTAGGTGGGGGACAGGGGCACACAGGGGAGCTGTTTTTT. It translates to CASSVVGGGQGHTGELFF.

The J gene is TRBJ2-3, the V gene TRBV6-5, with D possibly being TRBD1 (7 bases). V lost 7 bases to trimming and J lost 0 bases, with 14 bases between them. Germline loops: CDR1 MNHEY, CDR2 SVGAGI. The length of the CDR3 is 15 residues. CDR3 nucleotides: TGTGCCAGCACCTGGAGGGGGCCTAGCACAGATACGCAGTATTTT. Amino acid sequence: CASTWRGPSTDTQYF.